This TCR beta chain derives from a study of T cells in Graves' hyperthyroidism and ophthalmopathy. This clonotype was detected many times. Enrolled ophthalmopathy patients presented with a Clinical Activity Score of at least 3, a NOSPECS grade of at least 4, and disease duration under 3 months. Any patient presenting with uncontrolled infection, other autoimmune disease, pregnancy or lactation was left out. The CDR3 is 16 residues long. Germline values: CDR1 SGHVT, CDR2 SQSDAQ. Trimming removed 2 bases at V and 3 bases at J, with 17 bases between. TCR beta CDR3 regions were amplified from RNA transcripts. Researchers ran a first-round RT-PCR on the TCR CDR3 using the HTBI primer set. TCRdb recomputed calls from the multiplex PCR reads with MiXCR, one row per CDR3 protein. There are 500,000 or so distinct CDR3 sequences in the sample; roughly 15% occur only once, and about 16% lies in the top ten.

The chain uses TRBV7-4 and TRBJ2-7; D gene unclear. The clonotype originates from a young woman with Graves' ophthalmopathy. Material for sequencing was blood. Here the CDR3 reads CASSLFPSADSYEQYF. The DNA of the CDR3 is TGTGCCAGCAGCTTATTCCCATCAGCAGATAGCTACGAGCAGTACTTC.